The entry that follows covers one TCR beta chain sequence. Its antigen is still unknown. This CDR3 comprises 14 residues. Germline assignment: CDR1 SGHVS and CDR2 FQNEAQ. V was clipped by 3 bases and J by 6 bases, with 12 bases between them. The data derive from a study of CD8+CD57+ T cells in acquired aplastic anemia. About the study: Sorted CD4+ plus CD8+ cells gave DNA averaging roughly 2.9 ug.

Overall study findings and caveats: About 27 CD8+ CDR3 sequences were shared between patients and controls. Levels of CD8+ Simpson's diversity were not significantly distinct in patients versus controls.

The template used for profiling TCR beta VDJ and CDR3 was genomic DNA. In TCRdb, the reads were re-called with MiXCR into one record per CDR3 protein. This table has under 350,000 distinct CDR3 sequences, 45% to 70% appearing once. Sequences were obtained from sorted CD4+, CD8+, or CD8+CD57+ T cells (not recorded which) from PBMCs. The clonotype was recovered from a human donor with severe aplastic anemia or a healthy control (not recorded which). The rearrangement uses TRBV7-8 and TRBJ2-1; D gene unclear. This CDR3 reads CASSFRAPSNEQFF. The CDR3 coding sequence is TGTGCCAGCAGCTTTCGTGCCCCCAGCAATGAGCAGTTCTTC.